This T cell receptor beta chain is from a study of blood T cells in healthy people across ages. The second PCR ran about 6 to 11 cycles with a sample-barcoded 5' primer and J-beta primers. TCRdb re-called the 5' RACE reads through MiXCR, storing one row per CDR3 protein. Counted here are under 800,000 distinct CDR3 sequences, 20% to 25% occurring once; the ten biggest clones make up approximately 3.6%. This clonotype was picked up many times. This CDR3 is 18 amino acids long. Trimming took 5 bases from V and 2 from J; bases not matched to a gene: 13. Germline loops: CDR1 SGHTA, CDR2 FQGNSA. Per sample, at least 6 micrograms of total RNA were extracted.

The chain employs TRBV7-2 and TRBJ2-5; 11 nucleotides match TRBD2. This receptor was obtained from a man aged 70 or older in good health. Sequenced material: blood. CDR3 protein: CASSRSGRALGNQETQYF. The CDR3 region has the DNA TGTGCCAGCAGCCGTAGCGGGAGGGCCTTGGGAAATCAAGAGACCCAGTACTTC.